The rows below give T cell receptor beta chains drawn from one sample of a study of T-cell reconstitution after alpha-beta-depleted transplantation in children. TCRdb processed the PCR reads anew with MiXCR; each CDR3 protein has one entry. The sample lists approximately 83,000 distinct CDR3 sequences; roughly 8% were seen once. This specimen was PBMCs from the stem cell graft donor, taken from the stem cell graft. The origin of the receptors is a human donor who donated a stem cell graft to a child with congenital amegakaryocytic thrombocytopenia. CDR3s include the opening cysteine and the closing phenylalanine or tryptophan. D genes are given only for firm matches. Clone sizes are shown as once, few or many counts, or a class when the clone is expanded.

cdr3_length,clone_size,j_call,v_call,d_call,cdr3_aa,cdr3_nt
14,many,TRBJ2-5,TRBV3-1,NA,CASSLGTTSETQYF,TGTGCCAGCAGCTTAGGTACAACATCGGAGACCCAGTACTTC
16,many,TRBJ2-5,TRBV28,NA,CASSLGGDRYQETQYF,TGTGCCAGCAGTTTAGGAGGGGACCGGTACCAAGAGACCCAGTACTTC
17,many,TRBJ1-4,TRBV27,NA,CASGRLFLGRPNEKLFF,TGTGCCAGCGGGCGCCTGTTCTTGGGGAGGCCTAATGAAAAACTGTTTTTT
17,many,TRBJ2-3,TRBV28,TRBD1,CASSFIFGTGGRDTQYF,TGTGCCAGCAGTTTTATCTTCGGGACAGGGGGTCGAGATACGCAGTATTTT
18,many,TRBJ2-1,TRBV24-1,NA,CATSDPGGASSSYNEQFF,TGTGCCACCAGTGATCCAGGGGGGGCCTCTTCCTCCTACAATGAGCAGTTCTTC
15,many,TRBJ2-1,TRBV4-2,NA,CASSQEIGVNNEQFF,TGTGCCAGCAGCCAAGAGATCGGCGTAAACAATGAGCAGTTCTTC
14,few,TRBJ2-7,TRBV30,NA,CAWSVWSSSYEQYF,TGTGCCTGGAGTGTCTGGAGTTCCTCCTACGAGCAGTACTTC
12,many,TRBJ2-7,TRBV20-1,TRBD1,CSATDRDYEQYF,TGCAGTGCGACAGACAGGGACTACGAGCAGTACTTC
14,many,TRBJ2-1,TRBV7-2,NA,CAIRTAQSHNEQFF,TGTGCCATCCGTACCGCTCAGTCCCACAATGAGCAGTTCTTC
14,many,TRBJ2-7,TRBV21-1,NA,CASSKVDGAHEQYF,TGTGCCAGCAGCAAAGTGGATGGGGCTCACGAGCAGTACTTC